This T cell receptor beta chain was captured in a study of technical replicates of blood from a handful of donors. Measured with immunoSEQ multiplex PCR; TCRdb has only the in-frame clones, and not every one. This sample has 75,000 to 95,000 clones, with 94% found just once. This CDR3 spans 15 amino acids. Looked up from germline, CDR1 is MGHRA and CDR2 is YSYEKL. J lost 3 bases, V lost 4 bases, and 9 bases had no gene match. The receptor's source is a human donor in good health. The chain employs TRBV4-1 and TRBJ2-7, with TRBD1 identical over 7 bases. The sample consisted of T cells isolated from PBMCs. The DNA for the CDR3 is TGCGCCAGCAGCCTCCGGCCGGACAGGTACTACGAGCAGTACTTC. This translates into CASSLRPDRYYEQYF.